These 16 T cell receptor beta chains share one sample of origin, sequenced in a study of vaccination effects on CD4 cells after COVID-19. Peptide-pool stimulation followed by sequencing identified expanded antigen-specific CD4+ clonotypes in the ViraFEST assay. The authors isolated CD4+ T cells after nine to eleven days of culture. The person had a PCR-confirmed SARS-CoV-2 infection during March to December 2020. The data were produced by immunoSEQ multiplex PCR, yet TCRdb's version contains in-frame clones alone and is incomplete. Of roughly 45,000 clones in the sample, under 80% were seen once. Antigens for these TCRs are unknown. The sequences come from CD4+ T cells from PBMCs cultured with a peptide pool, collected before COVID-19 vaccination. Receptor source: a human donor who had a prior SARS-CoV-2 infection.

V gene TRBV9 combines with J gene TRBJ1-3; D not certain. Germline V gene sequence: CDR1 SGDLS, CDR2 YYNGEE. The CDR3 length is 15 residues. With 1 base removed from V and 4 bases from J, the gap between germline ends came to 12 bases. The CDR3 DNA reads TGTGCCAGCAGCGTAATAGACGGCGGGGGAAACACCATATATTTT. It codes for CASSVIDGGGNTIYF. The full variable domain, in which reference TRBV9 and TRBJ1-3 provide the parts outside the CDR3, is DSGVTQTPKHLITATGQRVTLRCSPRSGDLSVYWYQQSLDQGLQFLIQYYNGEERAKGNILERFSAQQFPDLHSELNLSSLELGDSALYFCASSVIDGGGNTIYFGEGSWLTVV.

The chain uses TRBV18 and TRBJ2-3; D is tentatively TRBD1 or TRBD2 (5 bases each). The length of the CDR3 is 15 residues. V lost 2 bases and J 3 bases, leaving 12 bases between the germline ends. The germline V gene has CDR1 KGHSH and CDR2 LQKENI. The CDR3 region has the DNA TGTGCCAGCTCACCAGATGGGACCCGGACAGATACGCAGTATTTT. It encodes CASSPDGTRTDTQYF.

This clone was recorded a few times. This chain links TRBV9 with TRBJ1-6, with 9 bases matching TRBD1. Losses at the gene ends were 3 bases for V and 8 bases for J; bases not matched to a gene: 3. The CDR3 totals 14 residues. CDR1 is SGDLS, CDR2 YYNGEE, per germline. CDR3 coding DNA: TGTGCCAGCAGCGGACGGGACAGGGATTCACCCCTCCACTTT. It encodes CASSGRDRDSPLHF.

This clone has a handful of counts. The chain uses TRBV18 and TRBJ2-7; no clear D gene. The CDR3 is made up of 11 amino acids. The germline V gene encodes CDR1 KGHSH and CDR2 LQKENI. Trimming cost V 6 bases and J 6 bases, with 9 bases left between them. In DNA, the CDR3 is TGTGCCAGCTCCAAAGGGTTCGAGCAGTACTTC. Its protein product is CASSKGFEQYF.

V gene TRBV6-5 combines with J gene TRBJ1-5, with D perhaps TRBD1 (5 bases). Per germline, CDR1 MNHEY and CDR2 SVGAGI. Trimming removed 7 bases from V and 1 base from J, with 11 bases in between. The CDR3 runs to 14 residues. The CDR3 DNA follows: TGTGCCAGCACCCAGGGTTCGAGCAATCAGCCCCAGCATTTT. Protein product: CASTQGSSNQPQHF.

This chain links TRBV9 with TRBJ2-5; 8 bases match TRBD2. Germline trimming cut 0 bases from V and 3 bases from J; bases unmatched to any gene: 4. Germline V gene data show CDR1 as SGDLS and CDR2 as YYNGEE. The CDR3 totals 15 residues. This chain's CDR3 is CASSVEGTSEETQYF. The CDR3 DNA reads TGTGCCAGCAGCGTAGAAGGGACTAGTGAAGAGACCCAGTACTTC.

In its sample, this clone was seen a few times. The chain uses TRBV18 and TRBJ1-1; 9 nucleotides match TRBD1. Germline V gene sequence: CDR1 KGHSH, CDR2 LQKENI. V shed 3 bases and J 8 bases; nucleotides not matched to a gene: 4. The length of the CDR3 is 13 residues. CDR3 amino acids: CASSPGTGIEAFF. The CDR3 DNA sequence: TGTGCCAGCTCACCCGGGACAGGGATCGAAGCTTTCTTT.

This clone was recorded a few times. V is TRBV12-3 or TRBV12-4 and J is TRBJ1-1; D is unclear. The CDR3 sequence is 13 residues long. V lost 2 bases and J lost 11, with 15 bases in between. The CDR3, as DNA: TGTGCCAGCAGTTTAAGGTTTCCCCGGAGGGCTTTCTTT. As protein: CASSLRFPRRAFF.

V and J are TRBV5-1 and TRBJ2-7; 12 bases fit TRBD1. V trimming: 4 bases; J trimming: 6 bases; junction bases outside the gene matches: 5. CDR3 length: 14 residues. CDR1 is SGHRS and CDR2 is YFSETQ in the germline V gene. CDR3 bases: TGCGCCAGCAGCATCGGGACAGGGGGCGCCGAGCAGTACTTC. Translating it yields CASSIGTGGAEQYF. The full variable domain, completed using reference TRBV5-1 and TRBJ2-7, is KAGVTQTPRYLIKTRGQQVTLSCSPISGHRSVSWYQQTPGQGLQFLFEYFSETQRNKGNFPGRFSGRQFSNSRSEMNVSTLELGDSALYLCASSIGTGGAEQYFGPGTRLTVT.

This clone has more than one count but fewer than ten. The chain is built from TRBV6-2 or TRBV6-3 and TRBJ2-1, with D maybe TRBD2 (5 bases). V was trimmed by 6 bases and J by 9 bases, leaving 12 bases between them. Germline V gene sequence: CDR1 MNHEY, CDR2 SVGEGT. The CDR3 covers 12 residues. The CDR3 nucleotides read TGTGCCAGCAGCACCCGCCGGGGTGAGCAGTTCTTC. Amino acids: CASSTRRGEQFF.

The chain joins TRBV18 to TRBJ2-7; D remains unclear. Trimming pared 3 bases from V and 3 bases from J, leaving 12 bases between. Germline lookup yields CDR1 KGHSH and CDR2 LQKENI. The CDR3 sequence is 14 residues long. CDR3 region: CASSPSGRNYEQYF. CDR3 coding DNA: TGTGCCAGCTCACCTTCGGGCAGAAACTACGAGCAGTACTTC.

The V call is TRBV9, the J call TRBJ2-3; 9 positions match TRBD2. CDR3 size: 14 residues. The germline CDR1 and CDR2 sequences are SGDLS and YYNGEE. V shed 0 bases, J shed 5 bases, and the junction held 1 base outside the gene matches. CDR3 protein: CASSVVAGVDTQYF. CDR3 DNA: TGTGCCAGCAGCGTAGTAGCGGGAGTAGATACGCAGTATTTT.

Here the CDR3 DNA reads TGTGCCAGCAGTTCCGGGACAGGGGGCGGGGGCACTGAAGCTTTCTTT. Residues: CASSSGTGGGGTEAFF. The chain combines TRBV6-5 with TRBJ1-1, with TRBD1 matching 12 bases. Unmatched junction bases numbered 7, after V lost 4 bases and J lost 4 bases. The CDR3 consists of 16 residues. CDR1 MNHEY and CDR2 SVGAGI come from the germline V gene.

The chain is built from TRBV3-1 (or the pseudogene TRBV3-2) and TRBJ2-7; 7 nucleotides match TRBD1. V was pared by 3 bases and J by 1 base, with 12 bases of the junction left unmatched. Germline V gene sequence: CDR1 LGHDT, CDR2 YNNKEL (reference sequence). This CDR3 is 17 amino acids long. The CDR3 DNA reads as TGTGCCAGCAGCCATCTCTCCATCGGGACAGATTCCTACGAGCAGTACTTC. Amino acids: CASSHLSIGTDSYEQYF.

The chain recombines TRBV27 with TRBJ1-2; 10 bases match TRBD1. The CDR3 length is 14 residues. With 2 bases clipped from V and 4 bases from J, the junction kept 1 base outside the gene matches. Germline V gene lookup returns CDR1 MNHEY and CDR2 SMNVEV (reference sequence). CDR3: CASSLRQGAYGYTF. The CDR3 region has the DNA TGTGCCAGCAGTTTAAGACAGGGGGCCTATGGCTACACCTTC.

The CDR3 reads CASSEPGLAGGSYEQYF. DNA for the CDR3: TGTGCCAGCAGTGAACCTGGACTAGCGGGAGGTTCCTACGAGCAGTACTTC. The V gene is TRBV25-1, the J gene TRBJ2-7; 14 nucleotides agree with TRBD2. V lost 2 bases, J lost 1 base, and 4 bases stayed unmatched. The germline V gene encodes CDR1 MGHDK and CDR2 SYGVNS. This CDR3 is built from 17 residues.